The entry below gives a single T cell receptor (beta chain) sequence along with its context. This record comes from a study of cytomegalovirus exposure and HLA in healthy donors. Primers included in the PCR were 60 Vbeta and 13 Jbeta primers. Profiled with immunoSEQ multiplex PCR; TCRdb holds only in-frame clones, not every one. The data contain fewer than 150,000 clones, 80% of them singletons. Input material: PBMCs. This receptor was obtained from a man aged 25-45 years in good health.

CDR3 protein: CASSQEDFATRGYTF. CDR3 bases: TGCGCCAGCAGCCAAGAGGATTTTGCGACTCGGGGCTACACCTTC. The V gene is TRBV4-1, the J gene TRBJ1-2; no definite D call. The germline gives CDR1 MGHRA, CDR2 YSYEKL. V lost 0 bases and J 8 bases, leaving 16 bases between the germline ends. The CDR3 extends over 15 amino acids.